This TCR beta chain was sequenced in a study of CD8+ T cells in alopecia areata. RNA was extracted and reverse transcribed into cDNA as the sequencing template. Method: immunoSEQ multiplex PCR; TCRdb's copy keeps in-frame clones and lacks some. The sample has about 180,000 clones; about 53% are singletons. Treatment: oral pan-JAK inhibitor, 5-10 mg twice daily. The CDR3 sequence is 10 residues long. The V gene lost 5 bases and the J gene lost 5 bases, with 7 bases spanning the gap. Germline lookup yields CDR1 SQVTM and CDR2 ANQGSEA. This receptor was taken from a human donor with alopecia areata. Specimen: CD8+ T cells sorted from blood, collected at week 24, from a patient treated with tofacitinib. The chain carries TRBV29-1 and TRBJ2-7, with D possibly being TRBD1 (6 bases). The CDR3 loop reads CSVWDNEQYF. The CDR3 nucleotides read TGCAGCGTTTGGGACAACGAGCAGTACTTC.